This note documents a single TCR beta chain sequence. Patients at the Seattle site were enrolled during active infection and followed longitudinally. This specimen belongs to a study of blood T cell repertoires in COVID-19. For the study at large: PBMCs, B-cell-depleted T cells, or T cells provided the cDNA or gDNA that made up the material.

Under the authors' procedure: How many nucleated cells were present was estimated from reference gene primer amplification. Method: immunoSEQ multiplex PCR; TCRdb's copy keeps in-frame clones and lacks some. That table supplies the V and J calls and clone size; D and trimming were determined from the DNA. In the table there are about 96,000 clones, roughly 90% of which are singletons. Trimming shortened V by 4 bases and J by 3 bases, and 6 bases separated the two germline ends. This CDR3 is 12 amino acids long. What was sequenced was peripheral blood. The chain joins TRBV12-3 or TRBV12-4 to TRBJ1-2, with D unclear. The TCR sequence derives from a human donor with COVID-19, enrolled during active disease. The donor label of this sample is uncertain. CDR3 nucleotide sequence: TGTGCCAGCAGTTCCGGTGACTATGGCTACACCTTC. It specifies CASSSGDYGYTF.